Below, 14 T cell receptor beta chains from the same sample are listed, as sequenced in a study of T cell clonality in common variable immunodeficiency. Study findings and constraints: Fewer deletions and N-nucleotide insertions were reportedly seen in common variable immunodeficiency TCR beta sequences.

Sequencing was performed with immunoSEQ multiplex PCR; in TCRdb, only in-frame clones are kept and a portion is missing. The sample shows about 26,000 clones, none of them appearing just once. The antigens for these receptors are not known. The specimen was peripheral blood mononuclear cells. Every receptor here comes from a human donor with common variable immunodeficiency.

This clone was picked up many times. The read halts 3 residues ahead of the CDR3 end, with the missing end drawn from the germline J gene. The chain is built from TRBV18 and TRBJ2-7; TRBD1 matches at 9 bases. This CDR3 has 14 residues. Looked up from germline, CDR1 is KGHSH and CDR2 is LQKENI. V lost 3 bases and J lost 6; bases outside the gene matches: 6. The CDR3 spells CASSPGTGTLEQYF. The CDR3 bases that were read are TGTGCCAGCTCACCGGGGACAGGGACCCTCGAG. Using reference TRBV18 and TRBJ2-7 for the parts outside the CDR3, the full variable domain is NAGVMQNPRHLVRRRGQEARLRCSPMKGHSHVYWYRQLPEEGLKFMVYLQKENIIDESGMPKERFSAEFPKEGPSILRIQQVVRGDSAAYFCASSPGTGTLEQYFGPGTRLTVT.

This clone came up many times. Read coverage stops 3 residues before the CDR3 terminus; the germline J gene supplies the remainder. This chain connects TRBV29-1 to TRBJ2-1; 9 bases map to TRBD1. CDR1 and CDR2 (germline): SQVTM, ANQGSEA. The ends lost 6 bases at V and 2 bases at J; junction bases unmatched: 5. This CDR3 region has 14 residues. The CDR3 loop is CSVAGTGPYNEQFF. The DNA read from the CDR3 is TGCAGCGTGGCCGGGACAGGGCCCTACAATGAG.

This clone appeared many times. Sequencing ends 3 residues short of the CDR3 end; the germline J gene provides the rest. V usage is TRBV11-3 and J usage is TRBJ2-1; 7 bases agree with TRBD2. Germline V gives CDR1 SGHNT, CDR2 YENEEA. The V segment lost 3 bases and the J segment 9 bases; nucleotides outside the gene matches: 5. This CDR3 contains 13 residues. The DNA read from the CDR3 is TGTGCCAGCAGCTTCGCGGGAGAACGTGAG. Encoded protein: CASSFAGERE. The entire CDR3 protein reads CASSFAGEREQFF.

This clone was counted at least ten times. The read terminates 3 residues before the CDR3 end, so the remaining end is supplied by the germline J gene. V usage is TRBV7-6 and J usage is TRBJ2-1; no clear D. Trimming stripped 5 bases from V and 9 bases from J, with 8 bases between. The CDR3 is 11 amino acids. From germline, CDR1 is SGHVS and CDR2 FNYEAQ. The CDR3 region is CASSPSGEQFF. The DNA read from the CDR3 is TGTGCCAGCAGCCCTAGTGGTGAG.

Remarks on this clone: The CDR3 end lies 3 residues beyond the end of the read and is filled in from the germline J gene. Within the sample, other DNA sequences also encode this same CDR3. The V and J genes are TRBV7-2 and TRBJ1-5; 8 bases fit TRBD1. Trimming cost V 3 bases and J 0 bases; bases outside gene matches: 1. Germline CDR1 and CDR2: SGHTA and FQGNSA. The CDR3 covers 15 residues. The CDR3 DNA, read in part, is TGTGCCAGCAGCTTCGGGACAGGTAGCAATCAGCCC. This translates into CASSFGTGSNQP. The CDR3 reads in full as CASSFGTGSNQPQHF.

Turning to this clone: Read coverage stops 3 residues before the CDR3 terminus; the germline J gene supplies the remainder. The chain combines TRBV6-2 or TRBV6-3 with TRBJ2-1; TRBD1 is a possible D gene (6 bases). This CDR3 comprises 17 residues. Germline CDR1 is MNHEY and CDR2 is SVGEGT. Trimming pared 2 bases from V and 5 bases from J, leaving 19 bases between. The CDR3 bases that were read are TGTGCCAGCAGTTACGTTTTAGGGGGTAGAACGGACAATGAG. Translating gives CASSYVLGGRTDNE. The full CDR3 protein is CASSYVLGGRTDNEQFF.

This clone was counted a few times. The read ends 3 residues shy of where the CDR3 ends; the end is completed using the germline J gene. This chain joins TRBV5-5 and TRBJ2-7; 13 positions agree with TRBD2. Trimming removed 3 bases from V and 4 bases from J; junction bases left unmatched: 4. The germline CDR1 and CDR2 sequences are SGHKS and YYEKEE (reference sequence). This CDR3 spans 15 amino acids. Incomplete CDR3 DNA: TGTGCCAGCAGCTGGGGGACTAGCGGGGCTTACGAG. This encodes CASSWGTSGAYE. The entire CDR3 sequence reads CASSWGTSGAYEQYF.

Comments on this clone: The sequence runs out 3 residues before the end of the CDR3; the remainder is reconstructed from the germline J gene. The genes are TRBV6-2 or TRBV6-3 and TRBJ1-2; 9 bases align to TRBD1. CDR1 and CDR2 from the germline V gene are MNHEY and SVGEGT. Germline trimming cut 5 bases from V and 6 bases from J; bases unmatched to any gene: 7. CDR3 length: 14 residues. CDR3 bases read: TGTGCCAGCAGTCTTTATCGGACAGGGGATGGC. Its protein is CASSLYRTGDG. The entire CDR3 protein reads CASSLYRTGDGYTF.

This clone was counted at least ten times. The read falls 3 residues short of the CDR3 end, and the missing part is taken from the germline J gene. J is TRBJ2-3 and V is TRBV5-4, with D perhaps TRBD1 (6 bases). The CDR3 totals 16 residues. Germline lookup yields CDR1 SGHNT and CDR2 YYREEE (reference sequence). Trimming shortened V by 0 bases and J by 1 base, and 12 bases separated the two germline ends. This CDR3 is CASSLAQGRGTDTQYF. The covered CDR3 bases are TGTGCCAGCAGCTTGGCCCAGGGGCGGGGCACAGATACG.

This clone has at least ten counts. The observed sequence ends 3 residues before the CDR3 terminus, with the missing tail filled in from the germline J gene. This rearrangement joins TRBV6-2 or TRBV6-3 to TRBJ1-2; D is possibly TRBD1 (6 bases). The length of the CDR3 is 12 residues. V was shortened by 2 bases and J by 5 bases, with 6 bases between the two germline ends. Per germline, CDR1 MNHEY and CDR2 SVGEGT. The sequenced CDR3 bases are TGTGCCAGCAGTTACCAGGGGTATGGC. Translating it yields CASSYQGYG. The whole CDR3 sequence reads CASSYQGYGYTF.

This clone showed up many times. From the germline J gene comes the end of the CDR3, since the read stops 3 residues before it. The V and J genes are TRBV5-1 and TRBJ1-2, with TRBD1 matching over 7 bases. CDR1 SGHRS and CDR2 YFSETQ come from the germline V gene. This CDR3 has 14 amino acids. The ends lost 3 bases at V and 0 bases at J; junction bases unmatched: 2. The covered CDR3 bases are TGCGCCAGCAGCTCTGGGACAGCTAACTATGGC. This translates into CASSSGTANYG. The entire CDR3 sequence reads CASSSGTANYGYTF. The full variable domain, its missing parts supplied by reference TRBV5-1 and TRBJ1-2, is KAGVTQTPRYLIKTRGQQVTLSCSPISGHRSVSWYQQTPGQGLQFLFEYFSETQRNKGNFPGRFSGRQFSNSRSEMNVSTLELGDSALYLCASSSGTANYGYTFGSGTRLTVV.

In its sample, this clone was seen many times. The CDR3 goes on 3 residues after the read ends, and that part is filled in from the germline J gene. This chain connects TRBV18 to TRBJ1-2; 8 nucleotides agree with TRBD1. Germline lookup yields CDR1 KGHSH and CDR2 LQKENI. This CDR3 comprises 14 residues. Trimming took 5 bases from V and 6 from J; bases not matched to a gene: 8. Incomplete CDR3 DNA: TGTGCCAGCTCAGATCAGGGGGCGTCGGATGGC. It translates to CASSDQGASDG. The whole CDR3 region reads CASSDQGASDGYTF. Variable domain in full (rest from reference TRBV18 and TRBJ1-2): NAGVMQNPRHLVRRRGQEARLRCSPMKGHSHVYWYRQLPEEGLKFMVYLQKENIIDESGMPKERFSAEFPKEGPSILRIQQVVRGDSAAYFCASSDQGASDGYTFGSGTRLTVV.

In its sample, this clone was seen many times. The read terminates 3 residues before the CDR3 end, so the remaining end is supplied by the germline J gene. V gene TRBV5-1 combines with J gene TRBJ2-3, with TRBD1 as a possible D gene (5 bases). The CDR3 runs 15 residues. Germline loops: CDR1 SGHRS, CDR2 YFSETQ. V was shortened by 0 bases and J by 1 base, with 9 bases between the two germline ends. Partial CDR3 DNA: TGCGCCAGCAGCTTGGCACAGGTCCGCACAGATACG. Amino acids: CASSLAQVRTDT. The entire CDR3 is CASSLAQVRTDTQYF. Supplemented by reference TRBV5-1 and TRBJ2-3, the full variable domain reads KAGVTQTPRYLIKTRGQQVTLSCSPISGHRSVSWYQQTPGQGLQFLFEYFSETQRNKGNFPGRFSGRQFSNSRSEMNVSTLELGDSALYLCASSLAQVRTDTQYFGPGTRLTVL.

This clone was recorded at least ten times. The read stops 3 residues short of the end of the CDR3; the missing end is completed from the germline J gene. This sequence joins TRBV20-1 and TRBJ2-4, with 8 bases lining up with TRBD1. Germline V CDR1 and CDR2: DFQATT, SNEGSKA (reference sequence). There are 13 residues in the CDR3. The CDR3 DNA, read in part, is TGCAGTGCTAGACCCCGGACAGGGATAATT. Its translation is CSARPRTGII. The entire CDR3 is CSARPRTGIIQYF.